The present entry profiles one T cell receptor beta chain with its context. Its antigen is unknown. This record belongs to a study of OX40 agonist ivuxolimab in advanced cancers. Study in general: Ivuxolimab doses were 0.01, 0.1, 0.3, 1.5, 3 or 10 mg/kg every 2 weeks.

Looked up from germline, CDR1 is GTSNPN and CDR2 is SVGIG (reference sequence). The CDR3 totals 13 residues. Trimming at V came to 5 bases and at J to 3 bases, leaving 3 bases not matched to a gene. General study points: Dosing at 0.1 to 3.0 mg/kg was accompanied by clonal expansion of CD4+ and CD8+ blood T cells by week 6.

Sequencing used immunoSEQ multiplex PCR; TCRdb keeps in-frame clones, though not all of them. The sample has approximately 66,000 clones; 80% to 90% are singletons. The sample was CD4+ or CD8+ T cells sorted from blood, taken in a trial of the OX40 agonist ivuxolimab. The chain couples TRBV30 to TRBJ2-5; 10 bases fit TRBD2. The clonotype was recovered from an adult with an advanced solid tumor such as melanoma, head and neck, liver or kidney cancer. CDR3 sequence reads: CAWGGLAKETQYF. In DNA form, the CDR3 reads TGTGCCTGGGGGGGACTAGCGAAAGAGACCCAGTACTTC.